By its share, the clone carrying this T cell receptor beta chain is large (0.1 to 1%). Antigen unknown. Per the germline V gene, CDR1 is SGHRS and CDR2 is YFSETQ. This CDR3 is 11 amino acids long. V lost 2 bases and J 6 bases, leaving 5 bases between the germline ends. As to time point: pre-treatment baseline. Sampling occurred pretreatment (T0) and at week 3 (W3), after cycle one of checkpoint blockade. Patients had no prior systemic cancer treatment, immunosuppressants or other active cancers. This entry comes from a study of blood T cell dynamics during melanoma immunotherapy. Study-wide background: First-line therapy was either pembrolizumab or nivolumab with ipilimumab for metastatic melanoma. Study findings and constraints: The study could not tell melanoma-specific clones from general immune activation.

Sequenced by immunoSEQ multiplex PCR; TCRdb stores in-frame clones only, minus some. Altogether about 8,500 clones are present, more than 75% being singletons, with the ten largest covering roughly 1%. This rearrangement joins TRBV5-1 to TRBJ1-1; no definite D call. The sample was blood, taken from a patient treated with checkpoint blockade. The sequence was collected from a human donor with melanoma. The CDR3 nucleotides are TGCGCCAGCAGCTTCGGGGCTGAAGCTTTCTTT. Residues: CASSFGAEAFF.